This TCR beta chain came from a study of cytotoxic CD8 clonotypes in ibrutinib-treated CLL. Study-level findings and limits: Clonality (at baseline) was higher than in age-matched healthy donors and tracked circulating CD8+ T-cell counts. With treatment, public clonotypes, which were uncommon, either contracted or remained stable. Sampling schedules were unmatched across sustained-remission and progressing patients.

As regards this clone: What it binds is not known.

There are 14 residues in the CDR3. Deletions cut 6 bases from V and 4 bases from J, with 15 bases between. CDR1 and CDR2 from the germline V gene are MNHEY and SVGAGI. Assay: immunoSEQ multiplex PCR; the TCRdb copy retains only in-frame clones and omits some. The sample contains 250,000 to 350,000 clones, less than 85% of which appear only once. This sequence originates from a human donor with chronic lymphocytic leukemia. Sequenced material: PBMCs, taken at disease progression, from a patient treated with ibrutinib. The chain couples TRBV6-5 to TRBJ1-2; D is possibly TRBD1 (5 bases). This CDR3 is CASRRGREGYGYTF. CDR3 nucleotides: TGTGCCAGCAGACGCGGCAGGGAGGGCTATGGCTACACCTTC.